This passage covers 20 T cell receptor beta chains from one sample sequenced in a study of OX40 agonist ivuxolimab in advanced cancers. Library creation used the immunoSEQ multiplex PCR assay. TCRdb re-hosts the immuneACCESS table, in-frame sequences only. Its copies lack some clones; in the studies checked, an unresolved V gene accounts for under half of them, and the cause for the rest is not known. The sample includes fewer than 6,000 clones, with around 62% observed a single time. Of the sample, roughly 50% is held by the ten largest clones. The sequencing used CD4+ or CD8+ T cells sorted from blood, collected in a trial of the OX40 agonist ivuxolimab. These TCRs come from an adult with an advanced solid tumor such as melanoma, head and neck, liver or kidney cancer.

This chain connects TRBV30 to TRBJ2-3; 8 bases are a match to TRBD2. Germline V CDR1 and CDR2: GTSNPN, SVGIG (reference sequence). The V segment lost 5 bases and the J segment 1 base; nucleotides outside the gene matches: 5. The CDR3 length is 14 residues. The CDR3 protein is CAWGGREGTDTQYF. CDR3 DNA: TGTGCCTGGGGGGGGCGGGAGGGCACAGATACGCAGTATTTT.

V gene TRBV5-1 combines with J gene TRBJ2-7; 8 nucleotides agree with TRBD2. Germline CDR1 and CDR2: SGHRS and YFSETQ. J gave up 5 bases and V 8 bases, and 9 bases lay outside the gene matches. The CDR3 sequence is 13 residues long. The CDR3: CASTGTRLDEQYF. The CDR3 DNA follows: TGCGCCAGTACCGGGACTAGATTGGACGAGCAGTACTTC.

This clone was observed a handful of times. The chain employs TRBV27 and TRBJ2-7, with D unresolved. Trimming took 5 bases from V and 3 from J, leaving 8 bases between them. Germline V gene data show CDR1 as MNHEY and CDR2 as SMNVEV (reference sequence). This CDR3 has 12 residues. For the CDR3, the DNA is TGTGCCAGCAGTGTTCGCGACTACGAGCAGTACTTC. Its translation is CASSVRDYEQYF.

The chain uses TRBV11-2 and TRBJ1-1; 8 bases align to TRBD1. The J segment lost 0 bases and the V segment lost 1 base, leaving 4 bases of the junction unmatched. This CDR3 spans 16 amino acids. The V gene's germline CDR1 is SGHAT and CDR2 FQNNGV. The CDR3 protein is CASSLGNRGMNTEAFF. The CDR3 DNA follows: TGTGCCAGCAGCTTAGGCAACAGGGGGATGAACACTGAAGCTTTCTTT.

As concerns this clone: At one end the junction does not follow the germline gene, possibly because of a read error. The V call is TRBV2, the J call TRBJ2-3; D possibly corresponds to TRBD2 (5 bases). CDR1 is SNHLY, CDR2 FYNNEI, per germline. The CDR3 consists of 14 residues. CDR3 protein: CATSDLSGTDTQYF. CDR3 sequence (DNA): TGTGCCACCAGTGATTTATCGGGAACAGATACGCAGTATTTT.

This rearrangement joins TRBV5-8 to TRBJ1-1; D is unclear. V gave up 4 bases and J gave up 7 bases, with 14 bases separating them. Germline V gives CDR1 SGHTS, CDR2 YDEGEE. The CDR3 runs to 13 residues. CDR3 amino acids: CASSTRHQGEAFF. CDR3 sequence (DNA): TGTGCCAGCAGCACCAGACACCAAGGTGAAGCTTTCTTT.

The CDR3: CASNTEYNSPLHF. CDR3 nucleotide sequence: TGTGCCAGCAACACAGAATATAATTCACCCCTCCACTTT. The chain employs TRBV2 and TRBJ1-6; D unclear. The germline V gene has CDR1 SNHLY and CDR2 FYNNEI. V lost 7 bases to trimming and J lost 4 bases, with 8 bases between them. This CDR3 comprises 13 residues.

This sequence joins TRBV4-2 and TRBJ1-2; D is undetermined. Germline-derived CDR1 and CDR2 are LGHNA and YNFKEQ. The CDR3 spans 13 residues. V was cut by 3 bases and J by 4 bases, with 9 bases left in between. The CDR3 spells CASSHGQSYGYTF. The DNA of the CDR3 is TGTGCCAGCAGCCATGGGCAAAGCTATGGCTACACCTTC.

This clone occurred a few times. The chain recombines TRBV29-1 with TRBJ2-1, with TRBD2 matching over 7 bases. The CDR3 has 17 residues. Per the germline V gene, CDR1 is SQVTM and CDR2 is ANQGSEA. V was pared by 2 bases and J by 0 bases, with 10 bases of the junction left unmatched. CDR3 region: CSVEQDGAGDSYNEQFF. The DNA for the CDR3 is TGCAGCGTTGAACAGGATGGCGCGGGAGACTCCTACAATGAGCAGTTCTTC.

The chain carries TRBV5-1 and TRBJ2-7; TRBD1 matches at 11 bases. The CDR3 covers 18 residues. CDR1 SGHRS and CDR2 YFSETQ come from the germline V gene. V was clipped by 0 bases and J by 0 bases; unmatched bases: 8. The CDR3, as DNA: TGCGCCAGCAGCTTGGAGGGGACAGGGGGGTCCCTCTCCTACGAGCAGTACTTC. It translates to CASSLEGTGGSLSYEQYF. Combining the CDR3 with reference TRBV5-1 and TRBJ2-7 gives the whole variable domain KAGVTQTPRYLIKTRGQQVTLSCSPISGHRSVSWYQQTPGQGLQFLFEYFSETQRNKGNFPGRFSGRQFSNSRSEMNVSTLELGDSALYLCASSLEGTGGSLSYEQYFGPGTRLTVT.

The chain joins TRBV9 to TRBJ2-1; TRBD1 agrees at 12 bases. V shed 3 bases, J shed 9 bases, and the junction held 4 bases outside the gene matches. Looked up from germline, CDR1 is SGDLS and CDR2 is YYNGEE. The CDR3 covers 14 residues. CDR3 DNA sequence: TGTGCCAGCAGCGGGGACAGGGGGCTCGGTGAGCAGTTCTTC. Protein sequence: CASSGDRGLGEQFF.

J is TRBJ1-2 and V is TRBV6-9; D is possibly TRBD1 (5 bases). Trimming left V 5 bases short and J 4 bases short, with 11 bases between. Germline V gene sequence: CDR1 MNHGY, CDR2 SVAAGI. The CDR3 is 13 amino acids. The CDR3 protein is CASSVDTGYGYTF. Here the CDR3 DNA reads TGTGCCAGCAGTGTGGACACTGGCTATGGCTACACCTTC.

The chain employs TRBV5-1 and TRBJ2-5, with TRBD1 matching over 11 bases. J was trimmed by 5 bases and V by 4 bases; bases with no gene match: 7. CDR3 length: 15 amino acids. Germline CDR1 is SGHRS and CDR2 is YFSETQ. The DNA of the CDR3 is TGCGCCAGCAGCCATCGGACAGGGGGCTGGGAGACCCAGTACTTC. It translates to CASSHRTGGWETQYF.

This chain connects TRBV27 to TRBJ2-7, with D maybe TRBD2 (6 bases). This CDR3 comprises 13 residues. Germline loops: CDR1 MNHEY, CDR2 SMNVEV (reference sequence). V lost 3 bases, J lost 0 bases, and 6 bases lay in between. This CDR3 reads CASSLGLSYEQYF. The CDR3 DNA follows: TGTGCCAGCAGTTTGGGACTCTCCTACGAGCAGTACTTC.

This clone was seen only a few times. CDR3 residues: CAVYYSGTEAFF. The CDR3 DNA sequence: TGTGCCGTCTATTACTCGGGTACTGAAGCTTTCTTT. This rearrangement joins TRBV6-1 to TRBJ1-1; no definite D call. Germline values: CDR1 MNHNS, CDR2 SASEGT. V lost 11 bases to trimming and J lost 5 bases, with 15 bases between them. The CDR3 totals 12 residues.

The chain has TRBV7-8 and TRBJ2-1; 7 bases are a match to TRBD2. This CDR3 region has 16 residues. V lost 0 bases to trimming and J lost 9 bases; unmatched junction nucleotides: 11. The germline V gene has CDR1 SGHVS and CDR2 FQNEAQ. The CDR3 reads CASSLARGEGQGEQFF. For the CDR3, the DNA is TGTGCCAGCAGCTTAGCTCGGGGGGAGGGCCAGGGTGAGCAGTTCTTC.

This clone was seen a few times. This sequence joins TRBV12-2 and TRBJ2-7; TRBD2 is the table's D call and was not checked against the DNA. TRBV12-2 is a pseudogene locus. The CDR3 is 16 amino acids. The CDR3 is CASRLTPRGQVYEQYF. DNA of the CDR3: TGTGCAAGTCGCTTAACCCCTCGGGGTCAAGTCTACGAGCAGTACTTC.

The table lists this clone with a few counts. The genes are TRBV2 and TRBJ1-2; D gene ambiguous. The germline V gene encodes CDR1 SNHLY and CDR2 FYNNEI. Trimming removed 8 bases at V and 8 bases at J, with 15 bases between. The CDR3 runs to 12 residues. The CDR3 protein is CASRPISGGYTF. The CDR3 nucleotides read TGTGCCAGCCGCCCCATTTCTGGAGGCTACACCTTC.

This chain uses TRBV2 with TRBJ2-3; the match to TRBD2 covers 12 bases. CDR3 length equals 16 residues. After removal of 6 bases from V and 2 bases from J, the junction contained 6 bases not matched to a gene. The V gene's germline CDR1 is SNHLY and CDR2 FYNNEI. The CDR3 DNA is TGTGCCAGCAGAAGAAGACTAGCGGGGGACACAGATACGCAGTATTTT. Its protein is CASRRRLAGDTDTQYF.

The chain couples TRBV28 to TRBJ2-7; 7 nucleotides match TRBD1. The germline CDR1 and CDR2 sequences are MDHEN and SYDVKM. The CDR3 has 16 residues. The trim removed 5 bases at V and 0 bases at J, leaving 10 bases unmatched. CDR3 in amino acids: CASSDIYRGSSYEQYF. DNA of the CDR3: TGTGCCAGCAGTGACATATACAGGGGAAGCTCCTACGAGCAGTACTTC.